The 25 T cell receptor beta chains below all came from one sample that was sequenced in a study of PD-1 blockade in classical Hodgkin lymphoma. All patients experienced relapse after autologous stem cell transplantation, and brentuximab vedotin exposure was variable. Profiling relied on immunoSEQ multiplex PCR, and the TCRdb table lists in-frame clones only, not all of them. The table has more than 20,000 clones, under 90% seen once. The sample in question was peripheral blood mononuclear cells (PBMCs), obtained at baseline. Every receptor here comes from a human donor with classical Hodgkin lymphoma.

This sequence joins TRBV4-3 and TRBJ2-7; D ambiguous. Trimming cost V 0 bases and J 3 bases, with 12 bases left between them. CDR3 size: 15 residues. Germline CDR1 is LGHNA and CDR2 is YSLEER. CDR3 DNA: TGCGCCAGCAGCCAAGAATTTGTGGCCTTCTACGAGCAGTACTTC. Translating it yields CASSQEFVAFYEQYF.

The V call is TRBV7-8, the J call TRBJ1-6; 7 bases agree with TRBD1. The CDR3 sequence is 15 residues long. CDR1 and CDR2 from the germline V gene are SGHVS and FQNEAQ. V trimming: 1 base; J trimming: 6 bases; junction bases outside the gene matches: 3. The chain's CDR3 is CASSLVAGGNSPLHF. CDR3 coding DNA: TGTGCCAGCAGCTTAGTGGCAGGGGGTAATTCACCCCTCCACTTT. Together with reference TRBV7-8 and TRBJ1-6, the CDR3 gives the full variable domain: GAGVSQSPRYKVAKRGQDVALRCDPISGHVSLFWYQQALGQGPEFLTYFQNEAQLDKSGLPSDRFFAERPEGSVSTLKIQRTQQEDSAVYLCASSLVAGGNSPLHFGNGTRLTVT.

The chain is built from TRBV18 and TRBJ1-1; D possibly corresponds to TRBD1 (5 bases). V lost 4 bases and J lost 4, with 19 bases in between. Germline CDR1 KGHSH, CDR2 LQKENI. This CDR3 has 16 residues. CDR3 sequence reads: CASSLGQVGALTEAFF. In nucleotides, the CDR3 is TGTGCCAGCTCACTGGGGCAGGTTGGGGCCCTCACTGAAGCTTTCTTT.

The rearrangement uses TRBV7-3 and TRBJ2-2, with TRBD1 matching over 8 bases. CDR1 is SGHTA and CDR2 is FQGTGA in the germline V gene. V was pared by 2 bases and J by 5 bases, with 13 bases of the junction left unmatched. This CDR3 has 18 amino acids. The CDR3 region is CASSLFGRGLFATGELFF. CDR3 in DNA: TGTGCCAGCAGCTTATTCGGCAGGGGGCTTTTCGCTACCGGGGAGCTGTTTTTT. The whole variable domain, remainder taken from reference TRBV7-3 and TRBJ2-2, is GAGVSQTPSNKVTEKGKYVELRCDPISGHTALYWYRQSLGQGPEFLIYFQGTGAADDSGLPNDRFFAVRPEGSVSTLKIQRTERGDSAVYLCASSLFGRGLFATGELFFGEGSRLTVL.

The rearrangement joins TRBV27 to TRBJ1-2; D gene uncertain. Per germline, CDR1 MNHEY and CDR2 SMNVEV (reference sequence). CDR3 size: 16 residues. Trimming pared 6 bases from V and 2 bases from J, leaving 19 bases between. CDR3 nucleotide sequence: TGTGCCAGCAGGGGTGACCGGCAGATCCTAAACTATGGCTACACCTTC. Protein: CASRGDRQILNYGYTF.

The chain is built from TRBV19 and TRBJ2-2; 9 bases map to TRBD1. This CDR3 is 15 amino acids long. The germline CDR1 and CDR2 sequences are LNHDA and SQIVND (reference sequence). J lost 4 bases, V lost 5 bases, and 5 bases had no gene match. CDR3 region: CASSAGQGATGELFF. CDR3 nucleotides: TGTGCCAGTAGTGCGGGACAGGGAGCCACCGGGGAGCTGTTTTTT.

The V gene is TRBV7-3, the J gene TRBJ2-3; D might be TRBD1 or TRBD2, each matching 5 bases. The CDR3 spans 13 residues. V lost 4 bases and J 2 bases, leaving 7 bases between the germline ends. Germline lookup yields CDR1 SGHTA and CDR2 FQGTGA. As DNA, the CDR3 is TGTGCCAGCAGCTCGGGACCCACAGATACGCAGTATTTT. Protein: CASSSGPTDTQYF. Using reference TRBV7-3 and TRBJ2-3 for the parts outside the CDR3, the full variable domain is GAGVSQTPSNKVTEKGKYVELRCDPISGHTALYWYRQSLGQGPEFLIYFQGTGAADDSGLPNDRFFAVRPEGSVSTLKIQRTERGDSAVYLCASSSGPTDTQYFGPGTRLTVL.

The rearrangement uses TRBV13 and TRBJ2-3; 9 bases line up with TRBD1. The J segment lost 5 bases and the V segment lost 5 bases, leaving 17 bases of the junction unmatched. This CDR3 has 18 residues. The V gene's germline CDR1 is PRHDT and CDR2 FYEKMQ (reference sequence). CDR3 region: CASSPLKRQGVAVDTQYF. The CDR3 DNA follows: TGTGCCAGCAGCCCGCTGAAACGACAGGGGGTCGCCGTAGATACGCAGTATTTT.

The J gene is TRBJ2-3, the V gene TRBV9, with D possibly matching TRBD2 (5 bases). In germline, CDR1 is SGDLS, CDR2 YYNGEE. Between the trimmed V and J ends, which lost 7 bases and 3 bases, there was a span of 6 bases. The CDR3 consists of 11 residues. The chain's CDR3 is CASGLTDTQYF. The CDR3, as DNA: TGTGCCAGCGGACTTACAGATACGCAGTATTTT.

The rearrangement links TRBV7-8 to TRBJ1-6; D gene uncertain. The CDR3 consists of 14 residues. Trimming took off 0 bases at V and 0 bases at J, with 0 bases between the two ends. CDR1 and CDR2 from the germline V gene are SGHVS and FQNEAQ. CDR3 DNA: TGTGCCAGCAGCTTAGCCTCCTATAATTCACCCCTCCACTTT. Amino acid sequence: CASSLASYNSPLHF. Drawing the rest from reference TRBV7-8 and TRBJ1-6, the complete variable domain is GAGVSQSPRYKVAKRGQDVALRCDPISGHVSLFWYQQALGQGPEFLTYFQNEAQLDKSGLPSDRFFAERPEGSVSTLKIQRTQQEDSAVYLCASSLASYNSPLHFGNGTRLTVT.

The rearrangement links TRBV7-2 to TRBJ2-5, with unresolved D. V lost 5 bases to trimming and J lost 7 bases, with 14 bases between them. The CDR3 has 13 residues. The germline V gene encodes CDR1 SGHTA and CDR2 FQGNSA. CDR3 nucleotide sequence: TGTGCCAGCAGCCCCGTGGGCGGTGGGACCCAGTACTTC. Translation: CASSPVGGGTQYF.

The V gene is TRBV6-1, the J gene TRBJ2-7; D might be TRBD2 (6 bases). The germline V gene has CDR1 MNHNS and CDR2 SASEGT. The CDR3 extends over 16 amino acids. Trimming took 0 bases from V and 4 from J, leaving 16 bases between them. This CDR3 is CASSEAGTGLGYEQYF. CDR3 nucleotides: TGTGCCAGCAGTGAAGCCGGGACGGGACTGGGGTACGAGCAGTACTTC.

The V gene is TRBV28, the J gene TRBJ2-7; D ambiguous. The CDR3 has 13 amino acids. V was trimmed by 8 bases and J by 3 bases, leaving 14 bases between them. Looked up from germline, CDR1 is MDHEN and CDR2 is SYDVKM. The CDR3 loop reads CASCIPQGYEQYF. The CDR3 DNA is TGTGCCAGCTGTATACCGCAAGGCTACGAGCAGTACTTC.

The V and J genes are TRBV5-8 and TRBJ2-2; TRBD2 might be the D (5 bases). The CDR3 consists of 14 residues. The ends were cut back, 4 bases at V and 2 bases at J, with 9 bases in the middle. In germline, CDR1 is SGHTS, CDR2 YDEGEE. For the CDR3, the DNA is TGTGCCAGCAGCACCGGACTTAACACCGGGGAGCTGTTTTTT. Translation gives CASSTGLNTGELFF.

The genes are TRBV6-6 and TRBJ2-1; D is unresolved. This CDR3 comprises 11 residues. The V end was cut by 9 bases, the J end by 7 bases, with 10 bases between. Germline assignment: CDR1 MNHNY and CDR2 SVGAGI (reference sequence). The CDR3 DNA reads as TGTGCCAGTTGGAACATGAATGAGCAGTTCTTC. This codes for CASWNMNEQFF.

The chain combines TRBV30 with TRBJ2-1; TRBD1 is a possible D gene (6 bases). Between the trimmed V and J ends, which lost 1 base and 8 bases, there was a span of 12 bases. There are 13 residues in the CDR3. CDR1 is GTSNPN and CDR2 is SVGIG in the germline V gene (reference sequence). CDR3 protein: CAWSGGRGDEQFF. As DNA, the CDR3 is TGTGCCTGGAGTGGGGGCAGGGGCGATGAGCAGTTCTTC.

About this clone: Sequence at one end of the junction differs from germline and may be a read error. The chain carries TRBV7-7 and TRBJ2-3; D possibly uses TRBD1 or TRBD2 (5 bases each). This CDR3 region has 15 residues. CDR1 is SSHAT and CDR2 is FNYEAQ in the germline V gene (reference sequence). The CDR3 region is CASSPGTGSTDTQYF. CDR3 coding DNA: TGTGCTAGCAGCCCAGGGACGGGAAGCACAGATACGCAGTATTTT.

The gene calls are TRBV5-1 and TRBJ2-7; TRBD1 aligns across 7 bases. Trimming removed 4 bases from V and 6 bases from J; junction bases left unmatched: 4. CDR1 is SGHRS, CDR2 YFSETQ, per germline. The CDR3 contains 12 residues. CDR3 nucleotide sequence: TGCGCCAGCAGCGTACAGGGGTTCGAGCAGTACTTC. Translating it yields CASSVQGFEQYF.

The gene calls are TRBV11-2 and TRBJ2-7, with TRBD2 identical over 9 bases. CDR3 length: 14 residues. Germline V lookup: CDR1 SGHAT, CDR2 FQNNGV. The ends lost 5 bases at V and 5 bases at J; junction bases unmatched: 7. The CDR3 nucleotides are TGTGCCAGCAGCCGGCGGGGGGGCCCCAACGAGCAGTACTTC. It is translated as CASSRRGGPNEQYF.

The chain employs TRBV5-1 and TRBJ2-5, with D uncertain. The CDR3 loop spans 12 amino acids. Germline values: CDR1 SGHRS, CDR2 YFSETQ. V was pared by 2 bases and J by 5 bases, with 7 bases between. CDR3 in amino acids: CASSLIGETQYF. CDR3 bases: TGCGCCAGCAGCTTAATTGGGGAGACCCAGTACTTC.

The chain couples TRBV4-2 to TRBJ2-3; D may be TRBD2 (5 bases). This CDR3 has 15 amino acids. The germline V gene encodes CDR1 LGHNA and CDR2 YNFKEQ. V dropped 0 bases and J dropped 1 base, with 8 bases sitting between them. CDR3 sequence: CASSQEAAGTDTQYF. As DNA, the CDR3 is TGTGCCAGCAGCCAAGAGGCAGCGGGCACAGATACGCAGTATTTT.

V and J are TRBV5-1 and TRBJ1-1; tentatively, D is TRBD1 (6 bases). The V end was cut by 4 bases, the J end by 4 bases, with 14 bases between. The CDR3 is 14 amino acids. Germline CDR1 SGHRS, CDR2 YFSETQ. The CDR3 DNA sequence: TGCGCCAGCAGCCCAACCGGACAGAGCACTGAAGCTTTCTTT. This codes for CASSPTGQSTEAFF.

J is TRBJ2-5 and V is TRBV5-1; D gene uncertain. Judging by the DNA end, TRBJ2-7 fits better; the J call may be wrong. The CDR3 spans 14 residues. Germline loops: CDR1 SGHRS, CDR2 YFSETQ. The CDR3 loop reads CASSSDTSSYEQYF. The CDR3 DNA reads as TGCGCCAGCAGCTCAGACACGAGCTCCTACGAGCAGTACTTC.

This chain joins TRBV19 and TRBJ1-5, with 9 bases identical to TRBD1. The germline gives CDR1 LNHDA, CDR2 SQIVND (reference sequence). V was clipped by 6 bases and J by 2 bases; unmatched bases: 5. This CDR3 is built from 15 residues. Written as DNA, the CDR3 is TGTGCCAGTAGGGGGGGACAGGGAGGCAATCAGCCCCAGCATTTT. It yields the protein CASRGGQGGNQPQHF.

The V and J genes are TRBV6-6 and TRBJ2-7; no reliable D call. Germline-derived CDR1 and CDR2 are MNHNY and SVGAGI (reference sequence). V lost 2 bases, J lost 7 bases, and 12 bases lay in between. CDR3 length: 13 amino acids. CDR3 residues: CASSYGFSREQYF. The CDR3 nucleotides read TGTGCCAGCAGTTACGGGTTTAGCAGGGAGCAGTACTTC.